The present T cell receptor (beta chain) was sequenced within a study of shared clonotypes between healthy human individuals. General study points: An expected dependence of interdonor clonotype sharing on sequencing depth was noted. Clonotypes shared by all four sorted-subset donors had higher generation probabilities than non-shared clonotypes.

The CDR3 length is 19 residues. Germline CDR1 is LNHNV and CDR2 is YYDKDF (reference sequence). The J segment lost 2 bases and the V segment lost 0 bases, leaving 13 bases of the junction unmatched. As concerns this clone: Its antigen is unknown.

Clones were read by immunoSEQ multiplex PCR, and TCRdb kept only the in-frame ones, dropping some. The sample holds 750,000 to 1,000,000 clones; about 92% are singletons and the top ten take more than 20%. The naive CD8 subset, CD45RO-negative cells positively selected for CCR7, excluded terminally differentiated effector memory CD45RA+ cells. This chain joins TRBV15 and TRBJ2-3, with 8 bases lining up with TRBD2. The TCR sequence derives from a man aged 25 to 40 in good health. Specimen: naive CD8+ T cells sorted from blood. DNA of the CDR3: TGTGCCACCAGCAGAGACCGAGGGCTCATAGCGGGACCCACAGATACGCAGTATTTT. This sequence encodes CATSRDRGLIAGPTDTQYF.